This TCR beta chain was recovered during a study of blood T cells in healthy people across ages. A few counts support this clonotype. V lost 2 bases, J lost 3 bases, and 4 bases stayed unmatched. The germline V gene encodes CDR1 SGHRS and CDR2 YFSETQ. The CDR3 has 15 residues. Combining a sample-barcoded 5' primer with a J-beta primer mix, a second PCR ran for 7 to 11 cycles. TCRdb itself ran the 5' RACE reads through MiXCR, one entry per CDR3 protein. Here the sample spans approximately 790,000 distinct CDR3 sequences, around 68% being singletons. Material for sequencing was blood. V gene TRBV5-1 combines with J gene TRBJ1-1; the match to TRBD1 covers 10 bases. The sequence derives from a man aged 25-45 years in good health. CDR3 sequence: CASSLTGTGDTEAFF. The CDR3 DNA follows: TGCGCCAGCAGCTTAACCGGGACAGGGGACACTGAAGCTTTCTTT.